This T cell receptor (beta chain) was identified during a study of shared clonotypes between healthy human individuals. Study details: Every donor yielded three CD4 naive, three CD4 memory, two CD8 naive and one CD8 memory plate. Study outcomes and limitations: Against clonotypes common to all four donors, non-shared ones had lower generation probabilities.

This clone was seen ten or more times. No antigen is known for it. The V end lost 6 bases, the J end lost 0 bases, and 10 bases lay between the germline ends. This CDR3 region has 14 residues. Germline V gene data show CDR1 as SGDLS and CDR2 as YYNGEE. Deep-level settings were used for running the assay. The method was immunoSEQ multiplex PCR; TCRdb's version includes in-frame clones alone and lacks a portion of them. The sample has roughly 1,500,000 clones; approximately 98.5% are singletons. The source material was naive CD4+ T cells sorted from blood. As to subset: CD45RA+ positively selected. The chain combines TRBV9 with TRBJ1-3; D ambiguous. This clonotype was sampled from a man between 25 and 39 years old in good health. In DNA, the CDR3 is TGTGCCAGCACTGCCGGGCGCTCTGGAAACACCATATATTTT. Protein sequence: CASTAGRSGNTIYF.